Included here is one T cell receptor (beta chain) sequence, with context. Its antigen is currently unknown. Assay: immunoSEQ multiplex PCR; the TCRdb copy retains only in-frame clones and omits some. The sample consists of 46,000 or so clones, around nine tenths of them appearing once. This sample stems from a study of OX40 agonist ivuxolimab in advanced cancers. At the level of the study: Patients received intravenous ivuxolimab every 2 weeks at 0.01 to 10 mg/kg.

Germline V CDR1 and CDR2: SGDLS, YYNGEE. The CDR3 loop spans 15 amino acids. The V segment lost 4 bases and the J segment 3 bases; nucleotides outside the gene matches: 3. Findings and limits, study-wide: Individuals who were partial responders at 0.1-3.0 mg/kg had clonal expansion that ranked among the lowest. Normalized T-cell clonal expansion was also low in some nonresponders. Average numbers of expanded clones were greater in CD8+ T cells than in CD4+.

The origin of this receptor is an adult with an advanced solid tumor such as melanoma, head and neck, liver or kidney cancer. V and J are TRBV9 and TRBJ2-3; 12 bases match TRBD1. The sample consisted of CD4+ or CD8+ T cells sorted from blood, taken in a trial of the OX40 agonist ivuxolimab. The CDR3 bases are TGTGCCAGCAGCCTGGGACAGGGGGCTACAGATACGCAGTATTTT. It encodes CASSLGQGATDTQYF.